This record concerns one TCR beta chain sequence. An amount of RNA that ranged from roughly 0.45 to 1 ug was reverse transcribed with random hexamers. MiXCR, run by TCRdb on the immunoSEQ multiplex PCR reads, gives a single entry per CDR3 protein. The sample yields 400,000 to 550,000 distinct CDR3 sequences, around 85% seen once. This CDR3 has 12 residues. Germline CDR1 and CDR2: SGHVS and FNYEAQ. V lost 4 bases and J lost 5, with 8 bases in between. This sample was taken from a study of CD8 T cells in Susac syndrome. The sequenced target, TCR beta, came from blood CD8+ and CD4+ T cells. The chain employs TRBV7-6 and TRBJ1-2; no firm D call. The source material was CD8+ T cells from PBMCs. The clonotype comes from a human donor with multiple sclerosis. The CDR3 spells CASSSEGYGYTF. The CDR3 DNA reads TGTGCCAGCAGCTCAGAGGGATATGGCTACACCTTC.